This T cell receptor beta chain was sequenced during a study of early T cells in non-severe SARS-CoV-2 infection (dated by TCRdb to the early 2020s). Regarding the research as a whole: Because TCR sequencing was done on bulk RNA from unsorted whole blood, the alpha and beta chains could not be paired. Findings and caveats that apply to the study as a whole: VDJdb matching was skewed toward anti-spike CD8 responses, so virus-specific expansions were likely underestimated and private and CD4 specificities were missed.

A case-control design nested within a healthcare worker cohort in London, UK, was used, with weekly nasopharyngeal swab PCR tests and blood sampling performed. Between 23 and 31 March 2020, the week of the UK lockdown, healthcare workers were enrolled and then followed up weekly for as long as 16 weeks. The protocol used for the library was 5' RACE. TCRdb records NextSeq 500 as the sequencer. To correct for sequencing error and PCR bias, the TCR library protocol tagged individual cDNA molecules with unique molecular identifiers. TCR alpha and beta chains were both sequenced, and the abundances of alpha and beta sequences in each sample were closely correlated with each other. The original pipeline was this. Decombinator V4 was used to annotate TCR sequences for V gene, J gene and CDR3. Expanded TCRs were defined as changing significantly between any two time points under a Poisson model with p below 0.0001. TCR abundances were normalised to the total number of TCRs sequenced per sample and expressed as counts per million. TRAV1-2 paired with TRAJ12, TRAJ20 or TRAJ33 defined MAIT TCRs, while TRAV10 paired with TRAJ18 defined iNKT TCRs. VDJdb, accessed 1 November 2021, was searched for CMV, EBV and SARS-CoV-2 annotated TCRs, with TCRs annotated for multiple antigens excluded. TCRdb's own reprocessing of the public reads used fastp at Q25 and MiXCR and kept productive beta chains. Rows matching on CDR3 protein sequence are summarized as one entry with the most common DNA and genes. V and J calls and clone size were set by TCRdb, not the authors. This sample is represented by roughly 97,000 distinct CDR3 sequences; about 11% of them were singletons. The ten biggest clones cover around 4.8% of the sample.

The CDR3, cysteine through phenylalanine, is 13 amino acids long. Only the CDR3 DNA stays, 39 bases, in frame from base 1. According to the germline V gene (reference sequence), CDR1 reads DFQATT and CDR2 reads SNEGSKA. Trimming removed 5 bases from V and 3 bases from J, leaving 14 bases between the germline ends. This clonotype was detected many times. Which antigen it targets is not known. No base qualities exist here, and no much larger clone lies one base off it. The chain employs TRBV20-1 and TRBJ2-7, and the D gene may be TRBD1, 6 bases matching. The source material was whole blood, sampled at baseline. This sequence originates from an adult who was a healthcare worker with PCR-confirmed SARS-CoV-2 infection or an uninfected control (not recorded which). The CDR3 region has the sequence CSAPGQPVYEQYF. The nucleotide sequence reads as follows: TGCAGTGCTCCTGGACAGCCCGTCTACGAGCAGTACTTC.